Below are 16 T cell receptor beta chains sequenced from a single sample in a study of blood T cell repertoires in COVID-19. Assay used: immunoSEQ multiplex PCR; TCRdb lists only in-frame clones, some missing. The data show about 81,000 clones, 90% to 95% seen once. Sequenced input: peripheral blood. These receptors all stem from a human donor with active COVID-19. The donor label of this sample is uncertain.

J is TRBJ1-5 and V is TRBV18; perhaps TRBD1 as D (5 bases). Germline CDR1 KGHSH, CDR2 LQKENI. CDR3 length: 13 amino acids. V was trimmed by 6 bases and J by 6 bases, leaving 12 bases between them. The CDR3 DNA reads TGTGCCAGCTCGCAGGGTTCGGGTCAGCCCCAGCATTTT. Translating it yields CASSQGSGQPQHF.

The CDR3 protein is CASTPIPTGELFF. The CDR3, as DNA: TGTGCCAGCACCCCTATTCCTACCGGGGAGCTGTTTTTT. The chain carries TRBV12-3 or TRBV12-4 and TRBJ2-2, with unresolved D. The germline V and J ends were trimmed by 7 bases and 5 bases, with 11 bases remaining between them. CDR3 size: 13 residues.

The chain joins TRBV19 to TRBJ2-7; D is possibly TRBD1 (6 bases). The CDR3 contains 16 residues. The germline V gene encodes CDR1 LNHDA and CDR2 SQIVND (reference sequence). V gave up 3 bases and J gave up 6 bases, with 21 bases separating them. Here the CDR3 reads CASSMPGKGGLGEQYF. For the CDR3, the DNA is TGTGCCAGTAGTATGCCCGGAAAAGGGGGTTTGGGCGAGCAGTACTTC.

This rearrangement joins TRBV29-1 to TRBJ2-5; 8 nucleotides match TRBD1. This CDR3 has 12 residues. V trimming: 7 bases; J trimming: 2 bases; junction bases outside the gene matches: 3. Germline values: CDR1 SQVTM, CDR2 ANQGSEA. CDR3 region: CSARQGQETQYF. CDR3 in DNA: TGCAGCGCTAGACAGGGGCAAGAGACCCAGTACTTC.

The V and J genes are TRBV6-4 and TRBJ2-7; tentatively, D is TRBD2 (7 bases). The CDR3 sequence is 14 residues long. The germline V and J ends were trimmed by 10 bases and 0 bases, with 16 bases remaining between them. Germline V lookup: CDR1 MRHNA, CDR2 SNTAGT. The CDR3 reads CAILGGGPSYEQYF. The DNA of the CDR3 is TGTGCCATCCTGGGAGGGGGTCCCTCCTACGAGCAGTACTTC.

This chain uses TRBV11-3 with TRBJ2-1, with D possibly matching TRBD2 (6 bases). Germline assignment: CDR1 SGHNT and CDR2 YENEEA. The V end was cut by 1 base, the J end by 6 bases, with 13 bases between. This CDR3 has 15 amino acids. This CDR3 is CASSLAGRTSNEQFF. For the CDR3, the DNA is TGTGCCAGCAGCTTAGCGGGGAGGACCAGCAATGAGCAGTTCTTC.

The V call is TRBV2, the J call TRBJ2-3, with a weak D call TRBD1 (5 bases). Germline values: CDR1 SNHLY, CDR2 FYNNEI. The CDR3 loop spans 14 amino acids. The V and J ends lost 2 bases and 3 bases respectively, with 9 bases between them. This CDR3 reads CASSELGPTDTQYF. CDR3 bases: TGTGCCAGCAGTGAATTGGGGCCGACAGATACGCAGTATTTT. The variable domain in full, with the rest retrieved from reference TRBV2 and TRBJ2-3, is EPEVTQTPSHQVTQMGQEVILRCVPISNHLYFYWYRQILGQKVEFLVSFYNNEISEKSEIFDDQFSVERPDGSNFTLKIRSTKLEDSAMYFCASSELGPTDTQYFGPGTRLTVL.

The V gene is TRBV6-1, the J gene TRBJ2-7; D not certain. The ends were cut back, 3 bases at V and 3 bases at J, with 18 bases in the middle. CDR1 is MNHNS, CDR2 SASEGT, per germline. CDR3 length: 16 amino acids. CDR3 nucleotides: TGTGCCAGCAGTGATCCCCGGCAGGTAAATTACTACGAGCAGTACTTC. This codes for CASSDPRQVNYYEQYF.

The CDR3 sequence: CASSWGAATSTDTQYF. The CDR3 DNA is TGTGCCAGCAGTTGGGGAGCGGCTACTAGCACAGATACGCAGTATTTT. The chain combines TRBV7-9 with TRBJ2-3, with a weak D call TRBD2 (5 bases). Germline lookup yields CDR1 SEHNR and CDR2 FQNEAQ (reference sequence). V lost 6 bases and J 0 bases, leaving 16 bases between the germline ends. The length of the CDR3 is 16 residues.

The genes are TRBV28 and TRBJ2-3; 8 bases agree with TRBD1. The germline V gene encodes CDR1 MDHEN and CDR2 SYDVKM. CDR3 length: 13 amino acids. The V and J ends lost 5 bases and 5 bases, in that order; junction bases with no gene match: 3. The CDR3 sequence is CASSGQGLDTQYF. CDR3 in DNA: TGTGCCAGCAGTGGACAGGGTCTAGATACGCAGTATTTT.

This clone was seen only a few times. The chain joins TRBV5-4 to TRBJ1-6; maybe TRBD1 (5 bases). The germline V gene encodes CDR1 SGHNT and CDR2 YYREEE (reference sequence). The CDR3 consists of 13 residues. Trimming pared 0 bases from V and 10 bases from J, leaving 8 bases between. CDR3 sequence reads: CASSLVRESPLHF. The DNA for the CDR3 is TGTGCCAGCAGCTTGGTCAGGGAATCACCCCTCCACTTT.

The chain has TRBV18 and TRBJ2-5; a weak D match, TRBD1 (5 bases). The length of the CDR3 is 16 residues. The V end was cut by 2 bases, the J end by 0 bases, with 13 bases between. CDR1 KGHSH and CDR2 LQKENI come from the germline V gene. In nucleotides, the CDR3 is TGTGCCAGCTCACCAAGGGTCAGGGCCAACCAAGAGACCCAGTACTTC. As protein: CASSPRVRANQETQYF.

The V gene is TRBV24-1, the J gene TRBJ2-1; a weak D match, TRBD1 (6 bases). The CDR3 runs 16 residues. The V and J ends lost 2 bases and 6 bases respectively, with 16 bases between them. CDR1 KGHDR and CDR2 SFDVKD come from the germline V gene. The CDR3 here is CATSDSAGDNPNEQFF. CDR3 in DNA: TGTGCCACCAGTGATTCGGCAGGGGATAATCCCAATGAGCAGTTCTTC.

The chain is built from TRBV5-1 and TRBJ2-7; weak D call: TRBD1 (6 bases). Per germline, CDR1 SGHRS and CDR2 YFSETQ. V lost 4 bases to trimming and J lost 6 bases, with 17 bases between them. The CDR3 runs 14 residues. CDR3 bases: TGCGCCAGCAGCGAAGAGGGACAACCCAGCGAGCAGTACTTC. It yields the protein CASSEEGQPSEQYF. Looking up the rest from reference TRBV5-1 and TRBJ2-7 gives the full variable domain: KAGVTQTPRYLIKTRGQQVTLSCSPISGHRSVSWYQQTPGQGLQFLFEYFSETQRNKGNFPGRFSGRQFSNSRSEMNVSTLELGDSALYLCASSEEGQPSEQYFGPGTRLTVT.

The chain carries TRBV10-1 and TRBJ2-7; TRBD2 matches 13 bases. CDR1 and CDR2 from the germline V gene are WNHNN and SYGVQD (reference sequence). This CDR3 spans 17 amino acids. The V and J ends lost 3 bases and 7 bases, in that order; junction bases with no gene match: 12. CDR3 amino acids: CASSDLLAGGLPGEQYF. In DNA, the CDR3 is TGCGCCAGCAGTGACCTACTAGCGGGAGGGCTACCGGGGGAGCAGTACTTC.

The chain is built from TRBV6-1 and TRBJ2-7; 11 nucleotides align to TRBD1. The V segment lost 2 bases and the J segment 2 bases; nucleotides outside the gene matches: 2. Germline loops: CDR1 MNHNS, CDR2 SASEGT. This CDR3 spans 15 amino acids. The CDR3 region is CASSERGQGAYEQYF. CDR3 bases: TGTGCCAGCAGTGAAAGGGGACAGGGGGCCTACGAGCAGTACTTC.